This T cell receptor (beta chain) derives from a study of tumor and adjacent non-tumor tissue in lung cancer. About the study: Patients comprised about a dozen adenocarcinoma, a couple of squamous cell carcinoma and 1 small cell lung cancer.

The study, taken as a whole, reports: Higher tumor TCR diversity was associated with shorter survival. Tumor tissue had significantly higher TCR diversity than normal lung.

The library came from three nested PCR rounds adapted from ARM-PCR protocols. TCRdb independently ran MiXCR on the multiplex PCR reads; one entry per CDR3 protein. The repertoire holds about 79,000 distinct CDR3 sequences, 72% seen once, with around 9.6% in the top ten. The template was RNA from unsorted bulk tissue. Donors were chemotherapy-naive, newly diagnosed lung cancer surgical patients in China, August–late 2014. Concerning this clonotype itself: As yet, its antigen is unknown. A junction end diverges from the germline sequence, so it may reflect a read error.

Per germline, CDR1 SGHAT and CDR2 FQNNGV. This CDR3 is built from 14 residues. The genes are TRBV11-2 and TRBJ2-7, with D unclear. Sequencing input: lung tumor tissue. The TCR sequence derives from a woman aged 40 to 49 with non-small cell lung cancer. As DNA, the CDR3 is TGTGTCAGCAGCTTTAGTGGGTTCGTCCATAAGCAGTACTTC. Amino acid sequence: CVSSFSGFVHKQYF.